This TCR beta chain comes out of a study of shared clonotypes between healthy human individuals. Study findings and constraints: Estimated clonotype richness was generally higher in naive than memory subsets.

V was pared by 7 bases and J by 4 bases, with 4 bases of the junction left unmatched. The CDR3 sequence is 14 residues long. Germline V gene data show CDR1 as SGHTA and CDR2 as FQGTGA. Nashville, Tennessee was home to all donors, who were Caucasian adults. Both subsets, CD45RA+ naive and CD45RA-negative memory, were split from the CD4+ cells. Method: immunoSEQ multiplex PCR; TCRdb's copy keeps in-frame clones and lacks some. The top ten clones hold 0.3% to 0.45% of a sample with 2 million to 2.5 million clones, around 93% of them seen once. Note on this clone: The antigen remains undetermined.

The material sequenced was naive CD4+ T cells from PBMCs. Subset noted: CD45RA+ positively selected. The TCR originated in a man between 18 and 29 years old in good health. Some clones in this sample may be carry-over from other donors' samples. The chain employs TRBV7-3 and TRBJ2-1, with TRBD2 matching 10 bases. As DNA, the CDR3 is TGTGCCAGCACCCAAGCGGGAGGGTACAATGAGCAGTTCTTC. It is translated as CASTQAGGYNEQFF.